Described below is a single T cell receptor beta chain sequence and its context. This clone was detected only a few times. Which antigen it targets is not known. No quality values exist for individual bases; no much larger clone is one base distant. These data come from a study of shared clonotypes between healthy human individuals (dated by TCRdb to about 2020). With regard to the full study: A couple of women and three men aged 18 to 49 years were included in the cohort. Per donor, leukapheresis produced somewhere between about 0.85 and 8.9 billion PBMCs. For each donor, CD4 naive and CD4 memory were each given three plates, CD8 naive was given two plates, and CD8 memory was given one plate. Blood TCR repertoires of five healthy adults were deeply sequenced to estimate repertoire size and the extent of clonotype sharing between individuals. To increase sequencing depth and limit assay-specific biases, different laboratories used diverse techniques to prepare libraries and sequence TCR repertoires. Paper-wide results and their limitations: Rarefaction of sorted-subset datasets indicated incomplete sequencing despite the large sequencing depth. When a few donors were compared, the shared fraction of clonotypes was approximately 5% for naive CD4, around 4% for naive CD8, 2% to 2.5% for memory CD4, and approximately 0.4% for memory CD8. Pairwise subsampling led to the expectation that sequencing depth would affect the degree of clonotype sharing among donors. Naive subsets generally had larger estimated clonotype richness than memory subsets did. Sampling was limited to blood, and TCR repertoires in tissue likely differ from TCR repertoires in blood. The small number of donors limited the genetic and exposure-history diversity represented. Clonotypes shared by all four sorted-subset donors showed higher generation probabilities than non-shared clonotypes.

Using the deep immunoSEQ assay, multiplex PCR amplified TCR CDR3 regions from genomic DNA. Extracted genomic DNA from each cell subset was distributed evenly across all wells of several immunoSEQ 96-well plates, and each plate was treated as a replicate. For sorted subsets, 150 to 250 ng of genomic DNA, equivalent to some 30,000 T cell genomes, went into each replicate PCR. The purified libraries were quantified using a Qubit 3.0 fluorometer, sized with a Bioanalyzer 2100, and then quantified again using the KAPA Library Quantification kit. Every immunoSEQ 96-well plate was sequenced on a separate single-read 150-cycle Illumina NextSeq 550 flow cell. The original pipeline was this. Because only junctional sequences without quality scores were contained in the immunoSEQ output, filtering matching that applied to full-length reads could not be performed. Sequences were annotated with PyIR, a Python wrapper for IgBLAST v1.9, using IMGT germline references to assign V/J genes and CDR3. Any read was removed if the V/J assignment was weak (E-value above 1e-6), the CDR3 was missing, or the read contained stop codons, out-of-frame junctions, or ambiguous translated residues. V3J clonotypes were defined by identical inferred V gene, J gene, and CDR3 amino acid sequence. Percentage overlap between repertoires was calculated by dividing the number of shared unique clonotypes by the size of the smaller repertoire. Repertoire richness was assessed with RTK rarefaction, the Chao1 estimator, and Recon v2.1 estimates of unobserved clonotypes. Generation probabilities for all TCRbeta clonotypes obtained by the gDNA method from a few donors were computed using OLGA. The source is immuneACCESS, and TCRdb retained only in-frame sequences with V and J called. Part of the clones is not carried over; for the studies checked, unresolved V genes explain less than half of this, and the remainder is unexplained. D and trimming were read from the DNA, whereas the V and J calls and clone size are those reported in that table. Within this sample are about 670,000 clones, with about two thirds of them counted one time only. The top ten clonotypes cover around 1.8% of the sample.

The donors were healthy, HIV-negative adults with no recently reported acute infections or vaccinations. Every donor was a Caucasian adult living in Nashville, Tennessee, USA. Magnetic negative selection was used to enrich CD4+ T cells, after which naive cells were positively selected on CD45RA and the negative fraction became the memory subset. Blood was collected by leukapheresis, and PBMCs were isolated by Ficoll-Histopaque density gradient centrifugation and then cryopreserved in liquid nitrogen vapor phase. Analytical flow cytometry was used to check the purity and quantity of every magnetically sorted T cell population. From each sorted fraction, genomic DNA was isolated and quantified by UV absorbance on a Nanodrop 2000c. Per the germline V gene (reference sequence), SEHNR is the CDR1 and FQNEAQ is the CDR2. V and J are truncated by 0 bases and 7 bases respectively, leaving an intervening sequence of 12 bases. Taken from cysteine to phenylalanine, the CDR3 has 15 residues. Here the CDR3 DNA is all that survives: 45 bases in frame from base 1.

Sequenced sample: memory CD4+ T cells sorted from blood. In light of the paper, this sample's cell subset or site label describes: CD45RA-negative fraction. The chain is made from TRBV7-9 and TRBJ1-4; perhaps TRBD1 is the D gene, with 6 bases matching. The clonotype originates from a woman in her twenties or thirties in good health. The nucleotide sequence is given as TGTGCCAGCAGCTTAGCGGGGGGGCAGGGTGAAAAACTGTTTTTT. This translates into CASSLAGGQGEKLFF.